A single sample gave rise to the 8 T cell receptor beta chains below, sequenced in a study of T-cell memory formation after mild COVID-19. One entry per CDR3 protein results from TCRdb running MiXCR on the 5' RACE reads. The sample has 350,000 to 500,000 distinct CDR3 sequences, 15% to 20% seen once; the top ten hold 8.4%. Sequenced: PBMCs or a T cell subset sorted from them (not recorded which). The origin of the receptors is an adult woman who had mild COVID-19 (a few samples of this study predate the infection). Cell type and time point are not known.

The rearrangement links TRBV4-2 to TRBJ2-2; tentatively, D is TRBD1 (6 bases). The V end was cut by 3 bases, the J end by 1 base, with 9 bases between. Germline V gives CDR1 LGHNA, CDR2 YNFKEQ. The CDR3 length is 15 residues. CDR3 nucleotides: TGTGCCAGCAGCCAGGGGACATTGAACACCGGGGAGCTGTTTTTT. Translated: CASSQGTLNTGELFF.

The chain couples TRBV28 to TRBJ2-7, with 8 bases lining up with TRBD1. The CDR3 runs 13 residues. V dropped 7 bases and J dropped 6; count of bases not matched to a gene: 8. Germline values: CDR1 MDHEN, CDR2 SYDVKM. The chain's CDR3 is CASTGQGGIEQYF. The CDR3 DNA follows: TGTGCCAGCACTGGACAGGGTGGGATCGAGCAGTACTTC.

The CDR3, as DNA: TGTGCCAGCAGCTTAATTTCGGCAGGGAGCACAGATACGCAGTATTTT. Translation: CASSLISAGSTDTQYF. V usage is TRBV7-2 and J usage is TRBJ2-3; maybe TRBD1 (5 bases). V was cut by 2 bases and J by 0 bases, with 12 bases left in between. CDR1 SGHTA and CDR2 FQGNSA come from the germline V gene. This CDR3 is 16 amino acids long.

The CDR3, as DNA: TGTGCCAGCAGTTTGATTTGGGGGGCGGCCGGGGAGCTGTTTTTT. Translating gives CASSLIWGAAGELFF. V usage is TRBV12-3 or TRBV12-4 and J usage is TRBJ2-2; D could derive from TRBD1 or TRBD2 (6 bases each). The V and J ends lost 3 bases and 6 bases respectively, with 14 bases between them. The CDR3 is 15 amino acids.

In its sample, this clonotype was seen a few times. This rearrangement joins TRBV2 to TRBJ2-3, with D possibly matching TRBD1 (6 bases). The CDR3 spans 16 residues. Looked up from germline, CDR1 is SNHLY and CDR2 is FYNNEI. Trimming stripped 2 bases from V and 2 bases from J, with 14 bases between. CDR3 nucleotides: TGTGCCAGCAGTGAACTGGGGGACACAAACACAGATACGCAGTATTTT. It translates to CASSELGDTNTDTQYF.

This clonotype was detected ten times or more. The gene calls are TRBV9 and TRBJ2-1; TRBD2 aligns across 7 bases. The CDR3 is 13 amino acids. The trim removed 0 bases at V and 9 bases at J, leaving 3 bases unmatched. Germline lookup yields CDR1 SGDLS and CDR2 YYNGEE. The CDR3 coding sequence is TGTGCCAGCAGCGTAGACGCGGGAGTTGAGCAGTTCTTC. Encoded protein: CASSVDAGVEQFF.

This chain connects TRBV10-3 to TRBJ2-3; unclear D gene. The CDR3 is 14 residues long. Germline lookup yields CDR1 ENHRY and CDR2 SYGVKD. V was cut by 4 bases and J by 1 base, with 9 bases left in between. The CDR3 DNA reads TGTGCCATCAGTGCCCGGCAGGGCACAGATACGCAGTATTTT. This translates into CAISARQGTDTQYF.

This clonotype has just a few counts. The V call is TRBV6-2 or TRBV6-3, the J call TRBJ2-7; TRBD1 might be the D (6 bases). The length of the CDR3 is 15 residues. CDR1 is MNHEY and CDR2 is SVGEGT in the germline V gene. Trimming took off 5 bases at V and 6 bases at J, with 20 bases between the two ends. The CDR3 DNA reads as TGTGCCAGCAGTCCCCGGGACAAAAATCTGGGCGAGCAGTACTTC. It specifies CASSPRDKNLGEQYF.